These 32 T cell receptor beta chains share one sample of origin, sequenced in a study of T cell repertoires in cytomegalovirus infection (dated by TCRdb to the late 2010s). Sequencing was performed on an Illumina HiSeq 1500. TCRdb took the public reads, trimmed them with fastp at Q25, ran MiXCR for clone calling and kept in-frame beta chains. When rows share a CDR3 protein, they turn into one entry using the most common DNA and genes. Recorded for this sample are 630,000 or so distinct CDR3 sequences; 24% of them occurred a single time. Under 8.5% of the sample rests with the top ten. Sequencing was performed on CD8+ T cells from PBMCs. These receptors came from a human donor in good health (CMV status not recorded). Some clones in this sample may be carry-over from other donors' samples.

With respect to this clonotype: A read error may be the cause here, since a much bigger clone is one base away. The chain couples TRBV4-1 to TRBJ2-1, with D maybe TRBD2 (6 bases). Germline values: CDR1 MGHRA, CDR2 YSYEKL. The CDR3 sequence is 15 residues long. CDR3 coding DNA: TGCGCCAGCAGCCAAGAGACTAGAATCTGGTATGAGCAGCTCTTC. Protein product: CASSQETRIWYEQLF.

This chain uses TRBV5-6 with TRBJ2-1, with 10 bases fitting TRBD2. The V gene end was trimmed by 0 bases and the J gene end by 3 bases; junction bases not matched to a gene: 9. The CDR3 covers 18 residues. Germline V CDR1 and CDR2: SGHDT, YYEEEE. Here the CDR3 reads CASSLVASGGLVYNEQFF. The CDR3, as DNA: TGTGCCAGCAGCTTGGTCGCTAGCGGGGGCTTAGTCTACAATGAGCAGTTCTTC.

J is TRBJ2-5 and V is TRBV20-1; possible D gene TRBD2, 6 bases. Germline V lookup: CDR1 DFQATT, CDR2 SNEGSKA (reference sequence). CDR3 length equals 16 residues. Trimming cost V 4 bases and J 2 bases, with 20 bases left between them. The CDR3 is CSANRLEGLVQETQYF. The CDR3 nucleotides read TGCAGTGCTAACAGGTTGGAGGGACTGGTTCAAGAGACCCAGTACTTC.

V and J are TRBV10-3 and TRBJ2-7; the D call may be TRBD1 or TRBD2 (6 bases each). V lost 3 bases, J lost 4 bases, and 16 bases lay in between. Germline CDR1 reads ENHRY; CDR2 reads SYGVKD. This CDR3 contains 15 residues. In DNA, the CDR3 is TGTGCCATCAGTGACCCAGGGGCCCGGGAGTACGAGCAGTACGTC. It specifies CAISDPGAREYEQYV.

This clonotype has at least ten counts. CDR3 nucleotide sequence: TGTGCCAGTAGTATAGATTACCCGACAGGGAGAGTCAACACTGAAGCTTTCTTT. This codes for CASSIDYPTGRVNTEAFF. The V call is TRBV19, the J call TRBJ1-1, with 7 bases aligning to TRBD1. CDR1 LNHDA and CDR2 SQIVND come from the germline V gene (reference sequence). V was clipped by 0 bases and J by 2 bases; unmatched bases: 12. The CDR3 loop spans 18 amino acids.

This sequence joins TRBV4-2 and TRBJ2-7; perhaps D is TRBD1 or TRBD2 (6 bases each). Germline loops: CDR1 LGHNA, CDR2 YNFKEQ. V lost 3 bases and J lost 6, with 15 bases in between. The CDR3 has 14 residues. CDR3 loop: CASSQLSGAGEQYV. In DNA, the CDR3 is TGTGCCAGCAGCCAGCTCTCGGGGGCAGGCGAGCAGTACGTC.

This chain uses TRBV5-5 with TRBJ2-3; D may be TRBD1 or TRBD2 (6 bases each). Germline loops: CDR1 SGHKS, CDR2 YYEKEE (reference sequence). Trimming took 0 bases from V and 5 from J, leaving 10 bases between them. There are 14 residues in the CDR3. Here the CDR3 DNA reads TGTGCCAGCAGCTTGGAGGGGGGTAGAGATACGCAGTATTTT. Amino acids: CASSLEGGRDTQYF.

DNA of the CDR3: TGTGCCAGCAGCCAAGTAGGGGAGGGGCCTGAAAAACTGTTTTTT. It yields the protein CASSQVGEGPEKLFF. The chain combines TRBV14 with TRBJ1-4, with D perhaps matching TRBD1 (5 bases). V was clipped by 1 base and J by 7 bases, with 13 bases between them. This CDR3 contains 15 residues. CDR1 is SGHDN, CDR2 FVKESK, per germline. The full variable domain, its missing parts supplied by reference TRBV14 and TRBJ1-4, is EAGVTQFPSHSVIEKGQTVTLRCDPISGHDNLYWYRRVMGKEIKFLLHFVKESKQDESGMPNNRFLAERTGGTYSTLKVQPAELEDSGVYFCASSQVGEGPEKLFFGSGTQLSVL.

In regard to this clonotype: Possible read error: a much larger clone is one base away. V and J are TRBV7-6 and TRBJ1-2; TRBD1 agrees at 8 bases. This CDR3 spans 15 amino acids. V was pared by 1 base and J by 7 bases, with 8 bases of the junction left unmatched. Germline V lookup: CDR1 SGHVS, CDR2 FNYEAQ. The DNA for the CDR3 is TGTGCCAGCAGCTTAGACAGTAACAGGGGGTCTGGCTACACCTTC. Its translation is CASSLDSNRGSGYTF.

Ten or more counts support this clonotype. The chain combines TRBV7-9 with TRBJ1-1, with 8 nucleotides matching TRBD1. The CDR3 totals 13 residues. Trimming at V came to 8 bases and at J to 4 bases, leaving 6 bases not matched to a gene. Per the germline V gene, CDR1 is SEHNR and CDR2 is FQNEAQ (reference sequence). The CDR3 sequence: CASLGQGLTEAFF. The CDR3 DNA sequence: TGTGCCAGCTTAGGACAGGGTCTCACTGAAGCTTTCTTT.

CDR3 bases: TGCAGCGTTGAAGGAGGAGGGTGGGACTACAATGAGCAGTTCTTC. This translates into CSVEGGGWDYNEQFF. This chain joins TRBV29-1 and TRBJ2-1, with D possibly being TRBD2 (6 bases). The CDR3 loop spans 15 amino acids. Per germline, CDR1 SQVTM and CDR2 ANQGSEA. V was cut by 1 base and J by 3 bases, with 13 bases left in between.

The V gene is TRBV10-3, the J gene TRBJ2-3; D might be TRBD1 (5 bases). V gave up 10 bases and J gave up 3 bases, with 17 bases separating them. Per the germline V gene, CDR1 is ENHRY and CDR2 is SYGVKD. The CDR3 extends over 14 amino acids. CDR3 in amino acids: CATSGLDGTDTQYF. CDR3 nucleotides: TGTGCCACCTCAGGGTTAGATGGAACAGATACGCAGTATTTT.

This clonotype was counted ten times or more. The chain couples TRBV7-2 to TRBJ2-3; D might be TRBD2 (7 bases). The CDR3 covers 15 residues. Per germline, CDR1 SGHTA and CDR2 FQGNSA. V shed 5 bases and J shed 3 bases, with 15 bases lying between them. CDR3 amino acids: CASSVGGGGTDTQYF. The CDR3 coding sequence is TGTGCCAGCAGCGTCGGCGGGGGCGGGACAGATACGCAGTATTTT.

A word on this clonotype: One base away lies a much larger clone, so this may be a sequencing read error. The conserved closing phenylalanine or tryptophan is absent in this CDR3, likely reflecting a read error. The chain carries TRBV7-2 and TRBJ2-7; maybe TRBD2 (5 bases). The germline V gene has CDR1 SGHTA and CDR2 FQGNSA. V was trimmed by 1 base and J by 4 bases, leaving 11 bases between them. The CDR3 totals 14 residues. The CDR3 nucleotides are TGTGCCAGCAGCTTAGGGCTAGCCCGGTACGAGCAGTACTCC. It is translated as CASSLGLARYEQYS.

This clonotype has just a few counts. The chain carries TRBV7-9 and TRBJ2-5; 8 bases line up with TRBD1. V gave up 5 bases and J gave up 1 base; unmatched junction bases: 6. The CDR3 is 15 residues long. Germline CDR1 and CDR2: SEHNR and FQNEAQ (reference sequence). The CDR3 coding sequence is TGTGCCAGCAGCGGACCTGGACAGGGCCAAGAGACCCAGTACTTC. It is translated as CASSGPGQGQETQYF.

The chain employs TRBV10-3 and TRBJ2-1; 10 bases are shared with TRBD2. The CDR3 runs to 15 residues. Germline V gene sequence: CDR1 ENHRY, CDR2 SYGVKD. V shed 6 bases, J shed 5 bases, and the junction held 7 bases outside the gene matches. CDR3 sequence reads: CAIRVGTSDDNEQFF. CDR3 coding DNA: TGTGCCATCAGAGTCGGGACTAGCGACGACAATGAGCAGTTCTTC.

This clonotype was seen many times. The chain has TRBV7-6 and TRBJ2-5; either TRBD1 or TRBD2 may supply D (5 bases each). Trimming shortened V by 1 base and J by 4 bases, and 10 bases separated the two germline ends. The CDR3 extends over 14 amino acids. Germline V lookup: CDR1 SGHVS, CDR2 FNYEAQ. CDR3 residues: CASSLVPGTETQYF. CDR3 coding DNA: TGTGCCAGCAGCTTAGTCCCGGGGACAGAGACCCAGTACTTC.

This clonotype was seen many times. This rearrangement joins TRBV7-6 to TRBJ2-5; 10 bases are shared with TRBD2. The CDR3 is made up of 15 amino acids. Trimming cost V 2 bases and J 5 bases; bases outside gene matches: 5. The germline V gene encodes CDR1 SGHVS and CDR2 FNYEAQ. In DNA, the CDR3 is TGTGCCAGCAGCTTAAGCGGGGGGGCCCTGGAGACCCAGTACTTC. As protein: CASSLSGGALETQYF.

The rearrangement links TRBV6-5 to TRBJ2-1, with D maybe TRBD1 (5 bases). The CDR3 has 15 amino acids. Trimming stripped 5 bases from V and 4 bases from J, with 15 bases between. Germline CDR1 and CDR2: MNHEY and SVGAGI. DNA of the CDR3: TGTGCCAGCAGTCCGACAAGGGGCCATTACAATGAGCAGTTCTTC. Residues: CASSPTRGHYNEQFF.

This clonotype was seen only a few times. V and J are TRBV2 and TRBJ2-7; 11 nucleotides line up with TRBD1. CDR1 and CDR2 from the germline V gene are SNHLY and FYNNEI. The CDR3 has 17 amino acids. Germline trimming cut 6 bases from V and 0 bases from J; bases unmatched to any gene: 10. Written as DNA, the CDR3 is TGTGCCAGCAGCCGGGACAGGGGGTCCCTGAGCTCCTACGAGCAGTACGTC. Translation gives CASSRDRGSLSSYEQYV.

This clonotype appeared a single time. The V and J genes are TRBV7-3 and TRBJ2-1; TRBD2 matches 7 bases. Germline loops: CDR1 SGHTA, CDR2 FQGTGA. CDR3 size: 15 residues. After removal of 1 base from V and 6 bases from J, the junction contained 6 bases not matched to a gene. The CDR3 DNA is TGTGCCAGCAGCTTAATCGGCGGGGGACCCAATGAGCAGTTCTTC. Translated: CASSLIGGGPNEQFF. Drawing the rest from reference TRBV7-3 and TRBJ2-1, the complete variable domain is GAGVSQTPSNKVTEKGKYVELRCDPISGHTALYWYRQSLGQGPEFLIYFQGTGAADDSGLPNDRFFAVRPEGSVSTLKIQRTERGDSAVYLCASSLIGGGPNEQFFGPGTRLTVL.

Relative to its sample, this clonotype is medium-sized (0.01 to 0.1%). The chain joins TRBV12-3 or TRBV12-4 to TRBJ2-1, with D unclear. V gave up 3 bases and J gave up 1 base, with 4 bases separating them. The CDR3 loop spans 13 amino acids. The CDR3 DNA sequence: TGTGCCAGCAGTTTGGGTTCCTACAATGAGCAGTTCTTC. Amino acid sequence: CASSLGSYNEQFF.

V and J are TRBV12-3 or TRBV12-4 and TRBJ2-1; 9 nucleotides align to TRBD2. V trimming: 6 bases; J trimming: 10 bases; junction bases outside the gene matches: 7. This CDR3 comprises 13 residues. CDR3 residues: CASSSSAGGEQFF. CDR3 DNA: TGTGCCAGCAGCTCCAGCGCGGGGGGGGAGCAGTTCTTC.

This clonotype was counted many times. This chain uses TRBV7-9 with TRBJ2-7; perhaps TRBD1 as D (6 bases). Deletions cut 1 base from V and 4 bases from J, with 17 bases between. CDR1 SEHNR and CDR2 FQNEAQ come from the germline V gene (reference sequence). This CDR3 region has 16 residues. CDR3 loop: CASSLETGINGYEQYF. CDR3 coding DNA: TGTGCCAGCAGCTTAGAAACAGGGATAAATGGTTACGAGCAGTACTTC.

This sequence joins TRBV5-4 and TRBJ2-7, with D maybe TRBD2 (5 bases). The CDR3 runs to 13 residues. Germline V gene sequence: CDR1 SGHNT, CDR2 YYREEE (reference sequence). The germline V and J ends were trimmed by 0 bases and 6 bases, with 10 bases remaining between them. CDR3 residues: CASSLGERSEQYF. The CDR3 nucleotides are TGTGCCAGCAGCTTGGGGGAGCGGAGCGAGCAGTACTTC.

The chain has TRBV7-9 and TRBJ2-1, with 8 positions matching TRBD1. CDR1 SEHNR and CDR2 FQNEAQ come from the germline V gene (reference sequence). This CDR3 spans 12 amino acids. Trimming at V came to 5 bases and at J to 9 bases, leaving 3 bases not matched to a gene. CDR3 residues: CASSRQGPEQFF. For the CDR3, the DNA is TGTGCCAGCAGCCGACAGGGGCCTGAGCAGTTCTTC.

This clonotype was recorded only once. Written as DNA, the CDR3 is TGCAGCGTTGCAGTGGCAGGGGATACCTATGGCTACACCTTC. It encodes CSVAVAGDTYGYTF. The chain is built from TRBV29-1 and TRBJ1-2; D might be TRBD1 (6 bases). Germline-derived CDR1 and CDR2 are SQVTM and ANQGSEA. With 4 bases removed from V and 4 bases from J, the gap between germline ends came to 16 bases. This CDR3 comprises 14 residues.

In its sample, this clonotype was seen a few times. The chain uses TRBV15 and TRBJ2-6; no reliable D call. V gave up 9 bases and J gave up 1 base, with 10 bases separating them. This CDR3 is built from 14 residues. Looked up from germline, CDR1 is LNHNV and CDR2 is YYDKDF (reference sequence). The CDR3 nucleotides read TGTGCCACAGACTTAGCTTCTGGGGCCAACGTCCTGACTTTC. This gives the protein CATDLASGANVLTF.

This clonotype was seen repeatedly, ten times or more. This rearrangement joins TRBV7-9 to TRBJ2-7; tentative D call: TRBD2 (6 bases). V lost 3 bases and J 7 bases, leaving 16 bases between the germline ends. The CDR3 spans 14 residues. Germline loops: CDR1 SEHNR, CDR2 FQNEAQ (reference sequence). The CDR3 DNA reads TGTGCCAGCAGCTTCCCGGGACTCCCTGTGGAGCAGTACTTC. As protein: CASSFPGLPVEQYF.

This clonotype was detected ten times or more. The genes are TRBV7-2 and TRBJ2-5; unclear D gene. The CDR3 runs to 13 residues. V dropped 1 base and J dropped 5 bases, with 8 bases sitting between them. Germline-derived CDR1 and CDR2 are SGHTA and FQGNSA. The chain's CDR3 is CASSLEFWETQYF. The CDR3 region has the DNA TGTGCCAGCAGCTTAGAGTTCTGGGAGACCCAGTACTTC.

The CDR3 region is CSVEGLATAGANVLTF. The DNA of the CDR3 is TGCAGCGTTGAAGGACTAGCTACAGCTGGGGCCAACGTCCTGACTTTC. The V and J genes are TRBV29-1 and TRBJ2-6; 7 bases are a match to TRBD2. Germline lookup yields CDR1 SQVTM and CDR2 ANQGSEA. J lost 2 bases, V lost 1 base, and 5 bases had no gene match. The CDR3 sequence is 16 residues long. Together with reference TRBV29-1 and TRBJ2-6, the CDR3 gives the full variable domain: SAVISQKPSRDICQRGTSLTIQCQVDSQVTMMFWYRQQPGQSLTLIATANQGSEATYESGFVIDKFPISRPNLTFSTLTVSNMSPEDSSIYLCSVEGLATAGANVLTFGAGSRLTVL.

The genes are TRBV2 and TRBJ1-6; D not resolved. The germline V gene has CDR1 SNHLY and CDR2 FYNNEI. The CDR3 consists of 16 residues. V lost 6 bases to trimming and J lost 0 bases, with 12 bases between them. The CDR3 DNA reads as TGTGCCAGCAGGCAGACCCTTTCCTCCTATAATTCACCCCTCCACTTT. Encoded protein: CASRQTLSSYNSPLHF.